These 8 T cell receptor beta chains were all obtained from the same sample, sequenced in a study of CD8 T cells in ankylosing spondylitis. TCRdb re-analysed the 5' RACE reads in MiXCR, keeping a single row per CDR3 protein. The sample holds 150,000 to 200,000 distinct CDR3 sequences, approximately 32% seen once. Material: synovial fluid, either unsorted or a sorted T cell fraction (not recorded which). The receptors come from a male donor with ankylosing spondylitis.

Ten or more counts support this clonotype. The gene calls are TRBV7-9 and TRBJ1-6; D uncertain. V dropped 5 bases and J dropped 11 bases, with 10 bases sitting between them. CDR3 length: 12 amino acids. Per germline, CDR1 SEHNR and CDR2 FQNEAQ (reference sequence). As DNA, the CDR3 is TGTGCCAGCAGCCTGATTACGGCACCCCTCCACTTT. It translates to CASSLITAPLHF.

CDR3: CAISGDRGQNTEAFF. CDR3 in DNA: TGTGCCATCAGCGGTGACAGGGGGCAGAACACTGAAGCTTTCTTT. V gene TRBV10-3 combines with J gene TRBJ1-1; the match to TRBD1 covers 10 bases. V shed 6 bases, J shed 1 base, and the junction held 5 bases outside the gene matches. The CDR3 contains 15 residues. The germline gives CDR1 ENHRY, CDR2 SYGVKD.

This clonotype was picked up many times. J is TRBJ1-1 and V is TRBV6-1; 7 nucleotides match TRBD1. Germline V lookup: CDR1 MNHNS, CDR2 SASEGT. V lost 6 bases and J lost 4; bases outside the gene matches: 8. The CDR3 length is 14 residues. The chain's CDR3 is CASRTGLEATEAFF. CDR3 bases: TGTGCCAGCAGGACAGGGTTAGAGGCCACTGAAGCTTTCTTT.

This clonotype came up a few times. The chain carries TRBV5-4 and TRBJ2-1; tentatively, D is TRBD2 (6 bases). This CDR3 has 14 residues. Trimming stripped 2 bases from V and 10 bases from J, with 16 bases between. Per germline, CDR1 SGHNT and CDR2 YYREEE (reference sequence). CDR3 bases: TGTGCCAGCAGCTTTAAGCGGGTTGGGGCGGAGCAGTTCTTC. It is translated as CASSFKRVGAEQFF.

V is TRBV6-1 and J is TRBJ2-3; tentative D call: TRBD1 (5 bases). CDR1 and CDR2 from the germline V gene are MNHNS and SASEGT. The CDR3 is 11 amino acids. V dropped 7 bases and J dropped 6 bases, with 8 bases sitting between them. The CDR3 region has the DNA TGTGCCAGCACCTACAGGGATACGCAGTATTTT. It codes for CASTYRDTQYF.

Written as DNA, the CDR3 is TGTGCCAGCAGCCTTAGAATGGGATGGAACACTGAAGCTTTCTTT. It specifies CASSLRMGWNTEAFF. This chain connects TRBV3-1 to TRBJ1-1, with D uncertain. Germline loops: CDR1 LGHDT, CDR2 YNNKEL (reference sequence). V was clipped by 4 bases and J by 1 base, with 13 bases between them. CDR3 length equals 15 residues.

The chain links TRBV4-3 to TRBJ2-1; 11 nucleotides line up with TRBD2. Germline loops: CDR1 LGHNA, CDR2 YSLEER. V lost 4 bases, J lost 4 bases, and 3 bases stayed unmatched. The CDR3 spans 15 residues. DNA of the CDR3: TGCGCCAGCAGCCGGGGACTAGCGGCTTACAATGAGCAGTTCTTC. Translating it yields CASSRGLAAYNEQFF.

This clonotype was seen at least ten times. CDR3 DNA sequence: TGTGCCAGCAAAGCCCCTAGCGGGAACTCAGATACGCAGTATTTT. Translated: CASKAPSGNSDTQYF. The V call is TRBV2, the J call TRBJ2-3, with 9 nucleotides matching TRBD2. Trimming removed 7 bases from V and 4 bases from J; junction bases left unmatched: 9. The CDR3 runs 15 residues. The germline CDR1 and CDR2 sequences are SNHLY and FYNNEI.